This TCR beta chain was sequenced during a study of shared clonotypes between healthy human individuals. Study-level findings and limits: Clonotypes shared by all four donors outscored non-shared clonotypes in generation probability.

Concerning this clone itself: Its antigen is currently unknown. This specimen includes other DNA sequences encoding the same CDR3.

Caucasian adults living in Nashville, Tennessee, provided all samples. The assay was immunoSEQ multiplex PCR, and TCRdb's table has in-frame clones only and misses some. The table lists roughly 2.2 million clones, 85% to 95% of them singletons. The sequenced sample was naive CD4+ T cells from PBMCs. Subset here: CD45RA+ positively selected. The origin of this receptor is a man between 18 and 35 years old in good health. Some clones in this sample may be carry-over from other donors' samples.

CDR3 protein: CASSQVGVNEKLFF. The CDR3 DNA is TGCGCCAGCAGCCAAGTCGGGGTTAATGAAAAACTGTTTTTT. This chain uses TRBV4-1 with TRBJ1-4; D is undetermined. From germline, CDR1 is MGHRA and CDR2 YSYEKL. The CDR3 has 14 amino acids. With 1 base removed from V and 4 bases from J, the gap between germline ends came to 7 bases.